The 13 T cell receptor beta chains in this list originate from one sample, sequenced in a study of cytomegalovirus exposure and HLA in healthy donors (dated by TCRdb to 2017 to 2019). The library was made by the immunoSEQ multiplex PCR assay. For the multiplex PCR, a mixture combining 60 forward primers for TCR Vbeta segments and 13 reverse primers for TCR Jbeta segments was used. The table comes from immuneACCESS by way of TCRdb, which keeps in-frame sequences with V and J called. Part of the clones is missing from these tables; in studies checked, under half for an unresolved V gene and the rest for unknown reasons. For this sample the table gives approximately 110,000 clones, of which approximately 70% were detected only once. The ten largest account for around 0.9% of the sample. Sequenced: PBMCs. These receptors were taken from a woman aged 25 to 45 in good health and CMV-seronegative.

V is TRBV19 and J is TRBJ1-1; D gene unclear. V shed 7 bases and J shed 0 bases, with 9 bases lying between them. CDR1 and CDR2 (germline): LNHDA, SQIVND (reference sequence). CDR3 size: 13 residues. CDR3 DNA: TGTGCCAGTATTGGAGGGATGAACACTGAAGCTTTCTTT. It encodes CASIGGMNTEAFF.

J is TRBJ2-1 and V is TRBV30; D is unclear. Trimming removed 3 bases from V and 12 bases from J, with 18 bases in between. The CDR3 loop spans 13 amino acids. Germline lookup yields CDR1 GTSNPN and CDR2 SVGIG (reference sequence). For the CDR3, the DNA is TGTGCCTGGAGCCCATTGACTTTACCACTGCAGTTCTTC. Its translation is CAWSPLTLPLQFF.

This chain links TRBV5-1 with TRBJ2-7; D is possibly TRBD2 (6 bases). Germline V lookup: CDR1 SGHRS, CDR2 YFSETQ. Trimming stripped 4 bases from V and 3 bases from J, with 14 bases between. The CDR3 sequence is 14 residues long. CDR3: CASSPRQEGYEQYF. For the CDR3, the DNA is TGCGCCAGCAGCCCACGCCAGGAGGGCTACGAGCAGTACTTC.

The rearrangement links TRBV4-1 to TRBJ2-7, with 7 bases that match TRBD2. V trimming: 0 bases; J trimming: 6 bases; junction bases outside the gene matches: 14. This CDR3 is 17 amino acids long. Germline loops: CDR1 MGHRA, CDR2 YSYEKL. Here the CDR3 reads CASSQDRSQAGRGEQYF. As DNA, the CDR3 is TGCGCCAGCAGCCAAGATCGGTCCCAAGCGGGACGAGGCGAGCAGTACTTC.

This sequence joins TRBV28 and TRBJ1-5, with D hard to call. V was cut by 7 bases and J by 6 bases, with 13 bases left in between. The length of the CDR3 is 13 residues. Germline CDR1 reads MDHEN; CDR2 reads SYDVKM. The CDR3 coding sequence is TGTGCCAGCAAAGAGACTGCCCTTCAGCCCCAGCATTTT. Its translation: CASKETALQPQHF.

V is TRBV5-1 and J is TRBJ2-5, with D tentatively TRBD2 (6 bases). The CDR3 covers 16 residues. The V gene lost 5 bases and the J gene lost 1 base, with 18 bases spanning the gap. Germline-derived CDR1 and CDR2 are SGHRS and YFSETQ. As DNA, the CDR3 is TGCGCCAGCAGGTGGGACCCTAGCGCCACCCAAGAGACCCAGTACTTC. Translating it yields CASRWDPSATQETQYF.

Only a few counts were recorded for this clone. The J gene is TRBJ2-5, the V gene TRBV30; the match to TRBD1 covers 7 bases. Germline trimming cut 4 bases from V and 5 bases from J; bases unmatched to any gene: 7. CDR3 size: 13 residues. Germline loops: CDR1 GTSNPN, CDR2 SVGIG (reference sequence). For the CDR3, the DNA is TGTGCCTGGACCCAAGGGGGCGCCGAGACCCAGTACTTC. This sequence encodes CAWTQGGAETQYF. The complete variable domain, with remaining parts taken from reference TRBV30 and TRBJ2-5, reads SQTIHQWPATLVQPVGSPLSLECTVEGTSNPNLYWYRQAAGRGLQLLFYSVGIGQISSEVPQNLSASRPQDRQFILSSKKLLLSDSGFYLCAWTQGGAETQYFGPGTRLLVL.

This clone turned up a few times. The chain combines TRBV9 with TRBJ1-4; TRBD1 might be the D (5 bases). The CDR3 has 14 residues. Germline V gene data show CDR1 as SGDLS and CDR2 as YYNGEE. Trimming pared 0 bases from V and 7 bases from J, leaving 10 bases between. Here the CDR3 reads CASSVGQGGEKLFF. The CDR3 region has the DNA TGTGCCAGCAGCGTAGGCCAGGGAGGTGAAAAACTGTTTTTT.

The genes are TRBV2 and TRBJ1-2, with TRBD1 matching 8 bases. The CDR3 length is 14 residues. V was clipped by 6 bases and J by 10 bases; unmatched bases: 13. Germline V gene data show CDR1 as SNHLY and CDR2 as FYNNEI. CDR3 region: CASSSDRAKEVYTF. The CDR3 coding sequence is TGTGCCAGCAGCTCGGACAGGGCGAAGGAGGTCTACACCTTC.

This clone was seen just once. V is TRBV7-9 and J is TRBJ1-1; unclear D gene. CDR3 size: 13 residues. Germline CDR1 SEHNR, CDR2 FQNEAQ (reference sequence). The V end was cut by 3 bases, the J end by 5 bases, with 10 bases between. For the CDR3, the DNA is TGTGCCAGCAGCTTCGCCAGCGAGACTGAAGCTTTCTTT. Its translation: CASSFASETEAFF. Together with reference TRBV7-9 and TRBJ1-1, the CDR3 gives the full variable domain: DTGVSQNPRHKITKRGQNVTFRCDPISEHNRLYWYRQTLGQGPEFLTYFQNEAQLEKSRLLSDRFSAERPKGSFSTLEIQRTEQGDSAMYLCASSFASETEAFFGQGTRLTVV.

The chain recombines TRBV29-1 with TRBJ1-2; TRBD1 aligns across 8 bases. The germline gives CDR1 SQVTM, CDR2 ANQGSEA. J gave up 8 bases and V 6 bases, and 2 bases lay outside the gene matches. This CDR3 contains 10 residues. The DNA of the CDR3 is TGCAGCGTGACAGGGGTCGGCTACACCTTC. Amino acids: CSVTGVGYTF.

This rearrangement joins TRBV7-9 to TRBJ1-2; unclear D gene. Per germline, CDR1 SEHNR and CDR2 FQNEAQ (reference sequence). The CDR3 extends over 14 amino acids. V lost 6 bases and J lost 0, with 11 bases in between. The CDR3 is CASRPLTANYGYTF. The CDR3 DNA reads TGTGCCAGCAGACCGCTAACGGCTAACTATGGCTACACCTTC.

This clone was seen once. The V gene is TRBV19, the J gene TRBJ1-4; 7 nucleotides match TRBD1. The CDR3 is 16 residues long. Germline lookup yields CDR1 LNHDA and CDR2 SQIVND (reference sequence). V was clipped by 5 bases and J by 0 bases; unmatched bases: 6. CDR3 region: CASSGGTASTNEKLFF. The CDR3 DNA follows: TGTGCCAGTAGTGGAGGGACAGCGTCAACTAATGAAAAACTGTTTTTT.